This T cell receptor (beta chain) derives from a study of CD8+CD57+ T cells in acquired aplastic anemia. For the study at large: Recorded DNA amounts for sorted CD4+ and CD8+ cells had an average of 3.2 ug.

The germline V gene encodes CDR1 LGHNA and CDR2 YSLEER. The CDR3 is 15 amino acids. J was trimmed by 2 bases and V by 1 base; bases with no gene match: 4. The template used for profiling TCR beta VDJ and CDR3 was genomic DNA. One entry per CDR3 protein results from TCRdb running MiXCR on the reads. The sample records some 120,000 distinct CDR3 sequences, over 45% being singletons. At least ten counts were recorded for this clonotype. Sequencing was done on a sample of sorted CD4+, CD8+, or CD8+CD57+ T cells (not recorded which) from PBMCs. This receptor was taken from a human donor in good health, serving as a control. The genes are TRBV4-3 and TRBJ1-2; 7 positions match TRBD1. CDR3 sequence reads: CASSQGGTANYGYTF. CDR3 in DNA: TGCGCCAGCAGCCAAGGGGGGACAGCAAACTATGGCTACACCTTC.